This is a list of T cell receptor beta chains from one sample in a study of neurological immune-mediated disorders. TCRdb re-called the 5' RACE reads through MiXCR, storing one row per CDR3 protein. Of about 70,000 distinct CDR3 sequences listed, 4.8% are singletons. Specimen: PBMCs. The receptors derive from a woman aged 70-85 years with multiple sclerosis. Each CDR3 is given with its conserved first and last residue. The D gene is left open where the match is weak. Size values are once, few and many counts, or a class for expanded clones, and some rows have none.

TRBV7-2,many,TRBJ2-1,TRBD2,TGTGCCAGCAGTGGAGGCGGGCTAGCGGGAGGAGGTGAGCAGTTCTTC,CASSGGGLAGGGEQFF
TRBV29-1,many,TRBJ1-2,TRBD1,TGCAGCGCCGGGGGGACAGGGGCTAACTATGGCTACACCTTC,CSAGGTGANYGYTF
TRBV20-1,many,TRBJ2-1,TRBD1,TGCAGTGCCAAGGGCTGGAAGGGGGCGGACAATGAGCAGTTCTTC,CSAKGWKGADNEQFF
TRBV20-1,-,TRBJ2-4,-,TGCAGTGCTAGAAGGGGGGAAAGGGTCATTCAGTACTTC,CSARRGERVIQYF
TRBV7-9,many,TRBJ2-3,TRBD1,TGTGCCAGCAGCTTATTCGGGACAGCTAGCACAGATACGCAGTATTTT,CASSLFGTASTDTQYF
TRBV30,many,TRBJ1-5,-,TGTGCCTGGGACAGGTGGGGACAGCCCCAGCATTTT,CAWDRWGQPQHF
TRBV11-2,many,TRBJ2-1,-,TGTGCCAGCAGCTTAGACAATAACCCGGGCCCATACAATGAGCAGTTCTTC,CASSLDNNPGPYNEQFF
TRBV5-1,-,TRBJ2-1,-,TGCGCCAGCAGCTTGGGGCGGGAATCCTACAATGAGCAGTTCTTC,CASSLGRESYNEQFF
TRBV15,many,TRBJ1-2,-,TGTGCCACCGGGATTGACAGGAACTATGGCTACACCTTC,CATGIDRNYGYTF
TRBV5-6,many,TRBJ2-4,-,TGTGCCAGCAGCTTGGGAGGGAATCAGGTTCAGTACTTC,CASSLGGNQVQYF
TRBV7-7,many,TRBJ2-5,TRBD2,TGTGCCAGCAGCTCCCGGACTAGCGGGACCCAGTACTTC,CASSSRTSGTQYF
TRBV11-2,few,TRBJ1-2,-,TGTGCCAGCAGCTTAGGAGGGGGGAGCTCCTTCTATGGCTACACCTTC,CASSLGGGSSFYGYTF
TRBV7-9,few,TRBJ1-2,-,TGTGCCAGCAGCCGACAGAGTTCGATGTGGTACACCTTC,CASSRQSSMWYTF
TRBV7-2,many,TRBJ2-1,-,TGTGCCAGTGGGCCGAGGGGCCACAATGAGCAGTTCTTC,CASGPRGHNEQFF
TRBV12-3/TRBV12-4,many,TRBJ1-1,-,TGTGCCAGCAGCCCCTCTTTGAACACTGAAGCTTTCTTT,CASSPSLNTEAFF
TRBV5-1,many,TRBJ2-7,-,TGCGCCAGCAGCTTGACCACAGGGCACTTAGGTGAGCAGTACTTC,CASSLTTGHLGEQYF
TRBV5-6,many,TRBJ2-7,TRBD1,TGTGCCAGCAGCTTAGGACAGGGTGTATACGAGCAGTACTTC,CASSLGQGVYEQYF
TRBV7-2,many,TRBJ1-3,-,TGTGCCAGCAGCGGTGAGGGAAACACCATATATTTT,CASSGEGNTIYF
TRBV5-1,many,TRBJ1-1,-,TGTGCCAGCAGTTTAAGGGGTAACACTGAAGCTTTCTTT,CASSLRGNTEAFF
TRBV7-2,-,TRBJ2-2,-,TGTGCCAGCAGCATTAAGGGGGGAGGGTTGAACACCGGGGAGCTGTTTTTT,CASSIKGGGLNTGELFF
TRBV20-1,many,TRBJ2-1,-,TGCAGTGCTACCCGTTGGCGGACCCAGGCCTACAATGAGCAGTTCTTC,CSATRWRTQAYNEQFF
TRBV20-1,many,TRBJ2-7,-,TGCAGTGCGGCGGAGCCCCCTACCTACGAGCAGTACTTC,CSAAEPPTYEQYF
TRBV7-2,many,TRBJ2-2,-,TGTGCCAGCAGCCCGCTCGGGGAGCTGTTTTTT,CASSPLGELFF
TRBV20-1,many,TRBJ2-7,TRBD2,TGCAGTGCTAGTACTAGCGCACCCAAGGGGGAGCAGTACTTC,CSASTSAPKGEQYF
TRBV7-9,many,TRBJ1-2,TRBD1,TGTGCCAGCAGCTTGGGACAGACCGACTATGGCTACACCTTC,CASSLGQTDYGYTF
TRBV28,many,TRBJ1-2,-,TGTGCCAGCAGTCCTAAGGGCTATGGCTACACCTTC,CASSPKGYGYTF
TRBV6-1,many,TRBJ1-1,-,TGTGCCAGCAGTGAACACAGTCCGAACACTGAAGCTTTCTTT,CASSEHSPNTEAFF
TRBV5-1,many,TRBJ2-1,-,TGCGCCAGCAGCCCCGTTCCAAGCAATGAGCAGTTCTTC,CASSPVPSNEQFF
TRBV29-1,many,TRBJ1-2,TRBD1,TGCAGCGTCGCACCCGACAGGGGAAGTTACGACACCTTC,CSVAPDRGSYDTF
TRBV20-1,many,TRBJ2-7,-,TGCAGTGCTAGAGATCCGAGTGGCTCCTACGAGCAGTACTTC,CSARDPSGSYEQYF
TRBV3-1,many,TRBJ1-6,TRBD1,TGTGCCAGCAGCCTAAAGGGAACAGGGGGCGGGGCACCCCTCCACTTT,CASSLKGTGGGAPLHF
TRBV7-2,many,TRBJ2-1,TRBD2,TGTGCCAGCAGCTTAGCGGCTAGCGGGAGAGATGAGCAGTTCTTC,CASSLAASGRDEQFF
TRBV7-2,many,TRBJ1-2,-,TGTGCCAGCAGCCAAACGAGGGGCTATGGCTACACCTTC,CASSQTRGYGYTF
TRBV12-5,-,TRBJ2-1,-,TGTGCTAGTGACCCCGGGGTTAGCTCCTACAATGAGCAGTTCTTC,CASDPGVSSYNEQFF
TRBV5-1,many,TRBJ1-1,-,TGCGCCAGCAGCTTGACGGGGGGGGACACTGAAGCTTTCTTT,CASSLTGGDTEAFF
TRBV20-1,few,TRBJ1-2,-,TGCAGTGCTAGGGAGGGTAACTATGGCTACACCTTC,CSAREGNYGYTF
TRBV12-3/TRBV12-4,many,TRBJ1-1,-,TGTGCCAGCAGGCCCGATGGCCAGAACACTGAAGCTTTCTTT,CASRPDGQNTEAFF
TRBV4-3,many,TRBJ1-4,-,TGCGCCAGCAGCCAGTCACGGGCCCTCGGGGAAAAACTGTTTTTT,CASSQSRALGEKLFF
TRBV11-2,few,TRBJ2-7,TRBD1,TGTGCCAGCAGCGGGTGGGCAGGGGGCTACGAGCAGTACTTC,CASSGWAGGYEQYF
TRBV6-5,many,TRBJ2-7,-,TGTGCCAGCAGTTACTCGAACAGGGCCTACGAGCAGTACTTC,CASSYSNRAYEQYF
TRBV12-3/TRBV12-4,many,TRBJ1-2,TRBD1,TGTGCCAGCAGTTTAACCGGACAGGGTGGCTACACCTTC,CASSLTGQGGYTF
TRBV6-2/TRBV6-3,many,TRBJ1-2,-,TGTGCCAGCAGTTACTCCCGCCTGGACTACACCTTC,CASSYSRLDYTF
TRBV20-1,many,TRBJ2-3,TRBD2,TGCAGTGCTCTACTAGCGGGAAGCACAGATACGCAGTATTTT,CSALLAGSTDTQYF
TRBV5-1,few,TRBJ2-5,-,TGCGCCAGCAGCTTAAAAGCGGGTATCCAAGAGACCCAGTACTTC,CASSLKAGIQETQYF